A selection of T cell receptor beta chains follows, all from one sample in a study of preoperative IRX-2 immunotherapy in early breast cancer. Clones were read by immunoSEQ multiplex PCR, and TCRdb kept only the in-frame ones, dropping some. Counted here are around 11,000 clones, around 86% occurring once; the ten biggest clones make up 4.5% to 7%. The sample was lymph node tissue, taken before IRX-2 immunotherapy. These receptors were collected from a human donor with breast cancer. The CDR3 runs from the conserved cysteine through the conserved F or W. D genes are given only for firm matches. Size tells how often a clone was seen (once, few, many) or the class of an expanded clone, and some rows leave it out.

J gene | D gene | clone size | V gene | CDR3 protein | CDR3 DNA
TRBJ1-2 | TRBD1 | NA | TRBV10-2 | CASSDPGTGGSLYGYTF | TGCGCCAGCAGTGACCCCGGGACAGGGGGCTCTCTCTATGGCTACACCTTC
TRBJ2-1 | NA | NA | TRBV23-1 | CASSLAYTTGNNEQFF | TGCGCCAGCAGCTTGGCTTACACTACGGGGAACAATGAGCAGTTCTTC
TRBJ2-7 | TRBD2 | NA | TRBV19 | CASSRGLAGDEQYF | TGTGCCAGTAGCCGGGGACTAGCGGGAGACGAGCAGTACTTC
TRBJ1-3 | NA | NA | TRBV28 | CASSYSGAGGNTIYF | TGTGCCAGCAGTTACTCGGGGGCAGGGGGAAACACCATATATTTT
TRBJ2-7 | TRBD2 | NA | TRBV7-6 | CASSLGGLAATYEQYF | TGTGCCAGCAGCTTGGGCGGCCTAGCGGCAACCTACGAGCAGTACTTC
TRBJ1-1 | TRBD1 | NA | TRBV5-1 | CASSLTGGNTEAFF | TGCGCCAGCAGCTTGACAGGGGGGAACACTGAAGCTTTCTTT
TRBJ1-2 | NA | few | TRBV14 | CASSQVLTNYGYTF | TGTGCCAGCAGCCAAGTCCTAACTAACTATGGCTACACCTTC
TRBJ1-1 | TRBD1 | NA | TRBV6-8 | CASRGQGLVSAFF | TGTGCCAGCAGAGGACAGGGATTAGTAAGCGCTTTCTTT
TRBJ2-5 | NA | NA | TRBV8-2 | CASSSLIGSQETQYF | TGTGCCAGCAGTTCCCTCATCGGGAGCCAAGAGACCCAGTACTTC
TRBJ2-6 | NA | once | TRBV9 | CASSFRFSGANVLTF | TGTGCCAGCAGTTTTAGGTTCTCTGGGGCCAACGTCCTGACTTTC
TRBJ1-2 | NA | NA | TRBV29-1 | CSVVDIENYGYTF | TGCAGCGTTGTGGACATAGAAAACTATGGCTACACCTTC
TRBJ1-1 | NA | few | TRBV6-8 | CASSYSTERNTEAFF | TGTGCCAGCAGTTACTCGACTGAGAGGAACACTGAAGCTTTCTTT
TRBJ1-5 | NA | few | TRBV11-3 | CASSLGSTGNQPQHF | TGTGCCAGCAGCTTGGGATCAACGGGGAATCAGCCCCAGCATTTT
TRBJ2-7 | TRBD1 | NA | TRBV6-8 | CASSSGTGTYEQYF | TGTGCCAGCAGTTCCGGGACAGGGACCTACGAGCAGTACTTC
TRBJ2-1 | NA | NA | TRBV6-4 | CASSFSDRNEQFF | TGTGCCAGCAGTTTCTCTGACAGGAATGAGCAGTTCTTC
TRBJ2-7 | NA | NA | TRBV6-8 | CASSYRHRSYEQYF | TGTGCCAGCAGTTACCGACATCGCTCCTACGAGCAGTACTTC
TRBJ1-2 | TRBD1 | NA | TRBV7-7 | CASSLGNGQGHYGYTF | TGTGCCAGCAGCTTGGGGAATGGACAGGGACACTATGGCTACACCTTC
TRBJ2-7 | TRBD1 | NA | TRBV7-8 | CASSLRGGTGKQQYF | TGTGCCAGCAGCCTTAGGGGGGGGACAGGGAAGCAGCAGTACTTC
TRBJ2-6 | TRBD1 | NA | TRBV28 | CANQPDGTGGSGANVLTF | TGTGCCAACCAACCCGATGGGACAGGGGGCTCTGGGGCCAACGTCCTGACTTTC
TRBJ1-2 | TRBD1 | medium-sized | TRBV14 | CASSLGSGTGGFGYTF | TGTGCCAGCAGCCTTGGCTCCGGGACAGGGGGCTTTGGCTACACCTTC
TRBJ2-7 | NA | once | TRBV28 | CASSSPPTSYEQYF | TGTGCCAGCAGTTCTCCCCCGACTAGCTACGAGCAGTACTTC
TRBJ1-2 | TRBD1 | NA | TRBV11-3 | CASSLQTGAYGYTF | TGTGCCAGCAGCTTACAGACAGGGGCATATGGCTACACCTTC
TRBJ1-2 | NA | NA | TRBV18 | CASSPEAESSGYTF | TGTGCCAGCTCACCAGAGGCCGAATCCTCCGGCTACACCTTC
TRBJ1-2 | TRBD1 | NA | TRBV29-1 | CSYQGGANYGYTF | TGCAGCTACCAGGGGGGGGCTAACTATGGCTACACCTTC
TRBJ2-1 | NA | NA | TRBV11-3 | CASSPRVQFNEQFF | TGTGCCAGCAGCCCAAGGGTCCAGTTCAATGAGCAGTTCTTC
TRBJ1-1 | NA | NA | TRBV6-8 | CASGLFLSTEAFF | TGTGCCAGCGGGCTCTTCTTATCCACTGAAGCTTTCTTT
TRBJ2-5 | NA | NA | TRBV15 | CATSKRGPGETQYF | TGTGCCACCAGCAAAAGAGGGCCAGGAGAGACCCAGTACTTC